The entry below describes one T cell receptor (beta chain). In the original analysis: It was from reference gene primer amplification that nucleated cell counts were estimated. Assay used: immunoSEQ multiplex PCR; TCRdb lists only in-frame clones, some missing. V, J and clone size were drawn from that table, and D and trimming were deduced from the DNA. The sample shows 80,000 or so clones, around 83% of them seen only once. The entry originates in a study of blood T cell repertoires in COVID-19. For the study at large: Sites across the United States, Italy and Spain contributed samples from acute and convalescent COVID-19. The cDNA or gDNA used as material had been derived from T cells, B-cell-depleted T cells, or PBMCs.

The V and J ends lost 6 bases and 2 bases respectively, with 13 bases between them. Germline V gene lookup returns CDR1 SNHLY and CDR2 FYNNEI. The CDR3 consists of 14 residues. Seattle-derived patients entered the study during active infection and were followed longitudinally. V usage is TRBV2 and J usage is TRBJ1-1; no clear D. The origin of this receptor is a man aged 55-75 years with COVID-19, enrolled during active disease. The sequencing input was peripheral blood. The CDR3 loop reads CASRDWTENTEAFF. Here the CDR3 DNA reads TGTGCCAGCAGGGACTGGACGGAAAACACTGAAGCTTTCTTT.